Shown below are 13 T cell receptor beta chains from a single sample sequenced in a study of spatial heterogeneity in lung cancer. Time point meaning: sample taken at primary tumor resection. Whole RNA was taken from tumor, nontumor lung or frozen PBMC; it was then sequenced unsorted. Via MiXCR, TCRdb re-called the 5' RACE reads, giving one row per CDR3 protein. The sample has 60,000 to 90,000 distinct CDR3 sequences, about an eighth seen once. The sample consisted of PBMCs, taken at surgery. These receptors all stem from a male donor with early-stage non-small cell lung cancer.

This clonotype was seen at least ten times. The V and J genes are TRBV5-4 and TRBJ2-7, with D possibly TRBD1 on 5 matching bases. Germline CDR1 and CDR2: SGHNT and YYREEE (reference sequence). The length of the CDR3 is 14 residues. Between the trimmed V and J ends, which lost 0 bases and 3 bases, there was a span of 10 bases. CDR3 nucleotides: TGTGCCAGCAGCTTGGGGGGCCGGGTCTACGAGCAGTACTTC. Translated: CASSLGGRVYEQYF.

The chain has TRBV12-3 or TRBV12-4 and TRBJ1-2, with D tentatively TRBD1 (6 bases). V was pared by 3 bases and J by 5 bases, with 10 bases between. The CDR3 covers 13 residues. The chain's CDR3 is CASSLDSVYGYTF. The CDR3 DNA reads TGTGCCAGCAGTTTGGACAGCGTTTATGGCTACACCTTC.

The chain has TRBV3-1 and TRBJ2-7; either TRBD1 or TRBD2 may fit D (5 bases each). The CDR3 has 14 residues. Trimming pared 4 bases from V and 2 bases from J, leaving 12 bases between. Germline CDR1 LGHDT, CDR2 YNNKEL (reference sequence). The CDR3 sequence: CASSPVLGAYEQYF. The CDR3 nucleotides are TGTGCCAGCAGCCCCGTTTTGGGGGCCTACGAGCAGTACTTC.

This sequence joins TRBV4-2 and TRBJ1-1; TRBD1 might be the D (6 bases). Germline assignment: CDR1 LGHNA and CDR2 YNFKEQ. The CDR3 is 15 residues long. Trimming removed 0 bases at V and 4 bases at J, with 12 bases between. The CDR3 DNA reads TGTGCCAGCAGCCAAGATGAGGGGGGCTCCACTGAAGCTTTCTTT. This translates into CASSQDEGGSTEAFF.

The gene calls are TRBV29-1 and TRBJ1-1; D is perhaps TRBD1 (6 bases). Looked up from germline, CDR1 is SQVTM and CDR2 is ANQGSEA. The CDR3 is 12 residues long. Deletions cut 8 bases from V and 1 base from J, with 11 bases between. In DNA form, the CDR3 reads TGCAGCATCAGACAGGCGAACACTGAAGCTTTCTTT. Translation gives CSIRQANTEAFF.

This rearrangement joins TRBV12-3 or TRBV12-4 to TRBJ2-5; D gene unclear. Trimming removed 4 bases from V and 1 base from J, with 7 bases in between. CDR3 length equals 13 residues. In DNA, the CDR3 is TGTGCCAGCAGTTCGACAACCCAAGAGACCCAGTACTTC. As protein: CASSSTTQETQYF.

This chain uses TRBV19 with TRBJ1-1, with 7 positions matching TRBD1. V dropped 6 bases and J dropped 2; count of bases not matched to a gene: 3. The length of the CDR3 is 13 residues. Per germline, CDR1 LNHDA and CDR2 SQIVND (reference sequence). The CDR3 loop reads CASRWTGNTEAFF. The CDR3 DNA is TGTGCCAGTAGATGGACAGGTAACACTGAAGCTTTCTTT.

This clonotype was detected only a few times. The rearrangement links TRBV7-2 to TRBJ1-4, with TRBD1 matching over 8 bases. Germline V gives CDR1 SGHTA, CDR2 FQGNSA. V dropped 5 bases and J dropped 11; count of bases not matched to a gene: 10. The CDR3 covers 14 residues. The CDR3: CASSHDRGVKKLFF. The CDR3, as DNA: TGTGCCAGCAGCCACGACAGGGGTGTGAAGAAACTGTTTTTT.

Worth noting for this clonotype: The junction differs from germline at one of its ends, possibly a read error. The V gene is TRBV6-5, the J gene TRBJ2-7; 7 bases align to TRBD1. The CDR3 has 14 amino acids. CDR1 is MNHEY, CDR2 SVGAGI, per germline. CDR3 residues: CANSNDRVGIPQYF. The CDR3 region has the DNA TGTGCCAACAGTAACGACAGGGTCGGGATCCCGCAGTACTTC.

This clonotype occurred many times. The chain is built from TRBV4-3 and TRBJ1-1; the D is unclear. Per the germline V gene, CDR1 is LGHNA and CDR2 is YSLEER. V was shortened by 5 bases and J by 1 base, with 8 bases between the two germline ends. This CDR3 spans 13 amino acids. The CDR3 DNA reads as TGCGCCAGCAGCTATCGGCAGAACACTGAAGCTTTCTTT. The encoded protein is CASSYRQNTEAFF.

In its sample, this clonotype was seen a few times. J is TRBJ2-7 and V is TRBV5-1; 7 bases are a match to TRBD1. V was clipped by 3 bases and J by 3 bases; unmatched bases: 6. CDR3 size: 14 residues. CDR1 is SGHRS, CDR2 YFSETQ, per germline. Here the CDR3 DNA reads TGCGCCAGCAGCTCAATAGGGGGCTACTACGAGCAGTACTTC. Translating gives CASSSIGGYYEQYF.

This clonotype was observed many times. CDR3 nucleotide sequence: TGTGCCAGCAGTTTCGGGGGCACCGGGGAGCTGTTTTTT. Residues: CASSFGGTGELFF. The chain uses TRBV28 and TRBJ2-2, with D possibly TRBD2 on 6 matching bases. This CDR3 spans 13 amino acids. With 3 bases removed from V and 4 bases from J, the gap between germline ends came to 6 bases. Germline V CDR1 and CDR2: MDHEN, SYDVKM.

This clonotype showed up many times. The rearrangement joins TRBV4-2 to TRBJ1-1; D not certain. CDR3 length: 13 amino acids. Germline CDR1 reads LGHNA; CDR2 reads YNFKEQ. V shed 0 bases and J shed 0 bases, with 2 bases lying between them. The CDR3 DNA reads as TGTGCCAGCAGCCAAGACATGAACACTGAAGCTTTCTTT. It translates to CASSQDMNTEAFF.